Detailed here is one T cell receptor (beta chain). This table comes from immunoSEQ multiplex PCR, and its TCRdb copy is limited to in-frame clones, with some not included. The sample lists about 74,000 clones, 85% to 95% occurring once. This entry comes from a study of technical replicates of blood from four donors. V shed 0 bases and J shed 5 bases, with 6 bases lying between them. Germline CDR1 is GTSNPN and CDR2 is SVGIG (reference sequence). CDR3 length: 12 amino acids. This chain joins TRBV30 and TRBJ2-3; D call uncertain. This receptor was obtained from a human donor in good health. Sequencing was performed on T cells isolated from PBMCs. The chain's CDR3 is CAWSVNRDTQYF. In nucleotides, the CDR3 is TGTGCCTGGAGTGTAAACAGAGATACGCAGTATTTT.